Listed below are T cell receptor beta chains from one sample, sequenced in a study of blood T cells in healthy people across ages. TCRdb fed the 5' RACE reads into MiXCR, producing one record per CDR3 protein. This sample has about 1.4 million distinct CDR3 sequences, with approximately 59% found just once. Sequencing was performed on blood. The receptors originated from a young man in good health. Each CDR3 is given without its conserved first and last residue.

>TRBV2|TRBJ1-2
ASGDQTGIKRGYT
>TRBV6-2/TRBV6-3|TRBJ2-1
ASSYSPVSSYNEQF
>TRBV20-1|TRBJ2-1
SASGGGKDEQF
>TRBV12-3/TRBV12-4|TRBJ2-2
ASRRPLAGVTGELF
>TRBV4-3|TRBJ2-1
ASSQDSRQNEQF
>TRBV20-1|-
SAPDRRETQY
>TRBV30|TRBJ1-2
AWSAGAAEYGYT
>TRBV30|TRBJ2-7
AWSVSAYGSYEQY
>TRBV18|TRBJ1-4
ASSRKGEPNEKLF
>TRBV29-1|TRBJ2-1
SVEFGGRGNEQF
>TRBV30|TRBJ2-1
AWSTWVAGAGSYNEQF
>TRBV20-1|-
SARASGGVTYEQY
>TRBV7-2|TRBJ2-3
ASSLASGGVGSQY
>TRBV29-1|TRBJ2-5
SVAGGVETQY
>TRBV27|TRBJ1-2
ASSFSWGSPYGYT
>TRBV7-9|TRBJ1-2
ASLQSGANYGYT
>TRBV7-6|TRBJ2-7
ASSSRQGHYEQY
>TRBV3-1|TRBJ2-1
ASSPMSGRSYNEQF